The rows below give T cell receptor beta chains drawn from one sample of a study of blood T cells in healthy people across ages. TCRdb re-derived calls from the 5' RACE reads in MiXCR, one entry per CDR3 protein. This table has about 1.8 million distinct CDR3 sequences, roughly 49% appearing once. The sequencing sample was made of blood. All receptors come from a woman aged 40 to 50 in good health. Each CDR3 is given with its conserved first and last residue. D genes are given only for firm matches. Rows may omit the clone size; those that give it use once, few, many or a size class.

j_call d_call clone_size v_call cdr3_nt cdr3_aa
TRBJ2-3 TRBD2 NA TRBV20-1 TGCAGTGCTAGAGATCCGGCGGGGGGAAACGCAGATACGCAGTATTTT CSARDPAGGNADTQYF
TRBJ2-7 TRBD1 NA TRBV28 TGTGCCAGCATAGGACAGGGCAAGTACGAGCAGTACTTC CASIGQGKYEQYF
TRBJ2-3 TRBD2 NA TRBV15 TGTGCCACCAGCCTGGCGGGGGGGACCCTCACAGATACGCAGTATTTT CATSLAGGTLTDTQYF
TRBJ1-5 TRBD1 NA TRBV28 TGTGCCAGCACCGAAACGACAGGGATCAATCAGCCCCAGCATTTT CASTETTGINQPQHF
TRBJ2-3 TRBD1 few TRBV28 TGTGCCAGCAGTTTTTTTGGACAGGGGGCTGAGGATACGCAGTATTTT CASSFFGQGAEDTQYF
TRBJ2-3 TRBD2 NA TRBV27 TGTGCCAGCAGTTTTTCGGCGGGGGAATTCACAGATACGCAGTATTTT CASSFSAGEFTDTQYF
TRBJ1-2 NA NA TRBV15 TGTGCCACCAGCCTCCCCGGGACCTATGGCTACACCTTC CATSLPGTYGYTF
TRBJ2-7 NA NA TRBV20-1 TGCAGTGCTAGAGATCCGAGACTGCCCTACCAGCAGTACTTC CSARDPRLPYQQYF
TRBJ1-1 NA many TRBV7-2 TGTGCCAGCAGCTTAGCTGGGTTCCGGACTGAAGCTTTCTTT CASSLAGFRTEAFF
TRBJ2-5 NA once TRBV5-1 TGCGCCAGCAGCTTGAACTGGTACGATGAGCAGTACTTC CASSLNWYDEQYF
TRBJ1-6 TRBD1 NA TRBV2 TGTGCCAGCAGCCGGGACAGGGGCAATAATTCACCCCTCCACTTT CASSRDRGNNSPLHF
TRBJ2-1 NA NA TRBV27 TGTGCCAGCAGTTTATCGCGGGGGCGGGGGACCTACAATGAGCAGTTCTTC CASSLSRGRGTYNEQFF
TRBJ2-4 TRBD2 NA TRBV7-2 TGTGCCAGCAGCGCCCGTATCGGGACTAGCGGGGGGAAAAACATTCAGTACTTC CASSARIGTSGGKNIQYF
TRBJ2-5 TRBD1 NA TRBV7-2 TGTGCCAGCAGCTTAGATCCAGGGGGCGCTAAGGAGACCCAGTACTTC CASSLDPGGAKETQYF
TRBJ2-1 NA NA TRBV7-2 TGTGCCAGCAGCTTATTCCAGGGTGGGATGAATGAGCAGTTCTTC CASSLFQGGMNEQFF
TRBJ2-1 TRBD2 NA TRBV10-3 TGTGCCATCAGTGATCTTAGCGGGGGGAAAGCCTCCTCCTACAATGAGCAGTTCTTC CAISDLSGGKASSYNEQFF
TRBJ1-6 NA few TRBV27 TGTGCCAGCACCCCAGGGACCTATAATTCACCCCTCCACTTT CASTPGTYNSPLHF
TRBJ2-5 NA NA TRBV24-1 TGTGCCACCAGTGCCGGTTGTGAGACCCAGTACTTC CATSAGCETQYF
TRBJ2-3 NA few TRBV6-6 TGTGCCAGCAGTTACCCCCAGGGATACACAGATACGCAGTATTTT CASSYPQGYTDTQYF
TRBJ2-1 NA few TRBV20-1 TGCAGTGCTAGAGGCGGTGGCCGGTACAATGAGCAGTTCTTC CSARGGGRYNEQFF
TRBJ1-2 TRBD1 few TRBV12-3/TRBV12-4 TGTGCCAGCAGAAATGACAGGGGGCGTAAGGGCTACACCTTC CASRNDRGRKGYTF
TRBJ1-2 NA NA TRBV5-6 TGTGCCAGCAGCTCCTTAGGGGGTACCTATGGCTACACCTTC CASSSLGGTYGYTF
TRBJ1-5 NA NA TRBV6-2/TRBV6-3 TGTGCCAGCAGTCCCCCGGACAGACCACATCAGCCCCAGCATTTT CASSPPDRPHQPQHF
TRBJ1-2 TRBD1 NA TRBV10-3 TGTGCCATCAGTGAGGGACAGGCGGAAGGCTACACCTTC CAISEGQAEGYTF
TRBJ1-1 NA NA TRBV6-1 TGTGCCAGCAGTGAAGCGGCGGGACTCGGCCGGAGCACTGAAGCTTTCTTT CASSEAAGLGRSTEAFF
TRBJ2-7 NA NA TRBV29-1 TGCAGCGTAACCGGGACCGCCAGGGCCTACGAGCAGTACTTC CSVTGTARAYEQYF
TRBJ2-1 TRBD1 few TRBV20-1 TGCAGTGTCACAAGACGGGGACAGTCCTACAATGAGCAGTTCTTC CSVTRRGQSYNEQFF
TRBJ2-3 NA NA TRBV28 TGTGCCAGCAGTTTAGTACAGACAGATACGCAGTATTTT CASSLVQTDTQYF
TRBJ2-1 NA NA TRBV20-1 TGCAGTGCTAGTTACGGGGAATCTCACAATGAGCAGTTCTTC CSASYGESHNEQFF